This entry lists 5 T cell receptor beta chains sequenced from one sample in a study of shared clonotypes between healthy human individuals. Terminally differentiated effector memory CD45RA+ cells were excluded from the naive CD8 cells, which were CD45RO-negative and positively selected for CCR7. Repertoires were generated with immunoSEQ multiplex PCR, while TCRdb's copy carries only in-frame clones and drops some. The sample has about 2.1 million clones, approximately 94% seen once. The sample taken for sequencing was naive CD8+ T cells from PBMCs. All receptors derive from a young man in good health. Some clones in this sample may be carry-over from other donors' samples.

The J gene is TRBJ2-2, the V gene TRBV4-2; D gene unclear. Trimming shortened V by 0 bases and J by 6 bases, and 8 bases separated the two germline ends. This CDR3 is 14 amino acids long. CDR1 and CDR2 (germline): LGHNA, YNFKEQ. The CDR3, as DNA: TGTGCCAGCAGCCAAGATAGTCTAGCCGGGGAGCTGTTTTTT. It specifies CASSQDSLAGELFF.

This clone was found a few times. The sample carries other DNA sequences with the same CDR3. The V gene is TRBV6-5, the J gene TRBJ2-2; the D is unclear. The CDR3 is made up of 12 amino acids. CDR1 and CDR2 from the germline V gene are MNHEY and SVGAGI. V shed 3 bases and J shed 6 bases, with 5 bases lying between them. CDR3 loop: CASSYPAGELFF. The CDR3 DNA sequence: TGTGCCAGCAGTTATCCGGCCGGGGAGCTGTTTTTT.

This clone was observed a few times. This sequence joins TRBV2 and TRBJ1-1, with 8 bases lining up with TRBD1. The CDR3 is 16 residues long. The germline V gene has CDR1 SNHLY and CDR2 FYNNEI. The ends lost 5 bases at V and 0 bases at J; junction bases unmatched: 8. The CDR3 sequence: CASSFDRGNLNTEAFF. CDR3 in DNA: TGTGCCAGCAGTTTCGACAGGGGAAACCTGAACACTGAAGCTTTCTTT.

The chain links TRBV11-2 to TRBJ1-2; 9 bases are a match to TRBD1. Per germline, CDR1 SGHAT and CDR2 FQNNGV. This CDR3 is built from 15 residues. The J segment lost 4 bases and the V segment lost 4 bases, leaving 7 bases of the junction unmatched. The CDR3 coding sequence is TGTGCCAGCAGCTCCCCCGGGACAGGGAGCTATGGCTACACCTTC. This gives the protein CASSSPGTGSYGYTF.

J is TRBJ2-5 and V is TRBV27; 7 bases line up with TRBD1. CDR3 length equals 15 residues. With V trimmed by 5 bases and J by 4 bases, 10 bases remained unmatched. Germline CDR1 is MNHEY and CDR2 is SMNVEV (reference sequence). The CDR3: CASSDRDRSTETQYF. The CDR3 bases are TGTGCCAGCAGTGACCGGGACAGATCGACAGAGACCCAGTACTTC.